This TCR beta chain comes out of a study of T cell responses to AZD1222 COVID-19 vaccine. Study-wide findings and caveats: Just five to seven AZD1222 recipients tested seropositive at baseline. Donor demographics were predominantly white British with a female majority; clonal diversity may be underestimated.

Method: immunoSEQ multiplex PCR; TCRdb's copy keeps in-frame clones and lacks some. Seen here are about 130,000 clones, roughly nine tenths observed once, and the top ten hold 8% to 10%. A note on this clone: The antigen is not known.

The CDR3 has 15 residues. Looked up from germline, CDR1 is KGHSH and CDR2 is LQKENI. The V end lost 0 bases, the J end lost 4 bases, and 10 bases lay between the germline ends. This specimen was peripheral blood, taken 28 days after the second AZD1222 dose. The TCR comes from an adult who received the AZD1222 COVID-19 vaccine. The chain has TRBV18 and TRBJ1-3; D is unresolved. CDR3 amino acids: CASSPPSSGGNTIYF. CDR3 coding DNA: TGTGCCAGCTCACCACCGTCGAGTGGAGGAAACACCATATATTTT.